Listed here are 27 T cell receptor beta chains from one sample, sequenced in a study of T cell responses to AZD1222 COVID-19 vaccine (dated by TCRdb to about 2021). This sample's time point label indicates: baseline before first vaccination. Library preparation employed the immunoSEQ multiplex PCR assay. TCRdb holds this immuneACCESS table with in-frame rearrangements only. Some clones are missing; in checked studies, unresolved V genes explain under half, and the rest has no known cause. In this sample the table shows 120,000 or so clones, over 80% of which occur a single time. Around 15% of the sample belongs to the ten largest clones. The sequenced sample was peripheral blood, obtained on day 0 of AZD1222 vaccination. Every receptor here comes from an adult in good health.

In this sample, this clone turned up once. The genes are TRBV11-2 and TRBJ1-1; D remains ambiguous. Germline lookup yields CDR1 SGHAT and CDR2 FQNNGV. Trimming took off 1 base at V and 1 base at J, with 4 bases between the two ends. CDR3 length: 13 residues. The CDR3 bases are TGTGCCAGCAGCTTAGGGCAGAACACTGAAGCTTTCTTT. Amino acids: CASSLGQNTEAFF. Full variable domain (remainder filled in from reference TRBV11-2 and TRBJ1-1): EAGVAQSPRYKIIEKRQSVAFWCNPISGHATLYWYQQILGQGPKLLIQFQNNGVVDDSQLPKDRFSAERLKGVDSTLKIQPAKLEDSAVYLCASSLGQNTEAFFGQGTRLTVV.

This chain joins TRBV10-1 and TRBJ2-3; D gene ambiguous. This CDR3 contains 13 residues. The V gene's germline CDR1 is WNHNN and CDR2 SYGVQD (reference sequence). Trimming shortened V by 8 bases and J by 3 bases, and 12 bases separated the two germline ends. The CDR3: CASGQGTTDTQYF. CDR3 DNA: TGCGCCAGCGGCCAAGGTACGACAGATACGCAGTATTTT.

CDR3 nucleotide sequence: TGCGCCAGCAGCCCGACTCGGACAGGGCCTTACGAGCAGTACTTC. Its protein product is CASSPTRTGPYEQYF. The gene calls are TRBV4-3 and TRBJ2-7, with 8 bases identical to TRBD1. V dropped 4 bases and J dropped 4; count of bases not matched to a gene: 9. This CDR3 is built from 15 residues. CDR1 LGHNA and CDR2 YSLEER come from the germline V gene.

The chain links TRBV5-1 to TRBJ2-1; D gene ambiguous. The germline CDR1 and CDR2 sequences are SGHRS and YFSETQ. V shed 0 bases and J shed 3 bases, with 7 bases lying between them. CDR3 length: 14 amino acids. CDR3 DNA: TGCGCCAGCAGCTTGGGACAAAGCTACAATGAGCAGTTCTTC. It specifies CASSLGQSYNEQFF.

This chain links TRBV29-1 with TRBJ1-4; D unclear. CDR1 is SQVTM, CDR2 ANQGSEA, per germline. The ends were cut back, 2 bases at V and 7 bases at J, with 8 bases in the middle. The CDR3 has 12 residues. For the CDR3, the DNA is TGCAGCGTTGAATCTCCCCCTGAAAAACTGTTTTTT. Protein sequence: CSVESPPEKLFF.

The genes are TRBV4-3 and TRBJ1-2; the match to TRBD1 covers 7 bases. The CDR3 is made up of 15 amino acids. The J segment lost 4 bases and the V segment lost 5 bases, leaving 10 bases of the junction unmatched. From germline, CDR1 is LGHNA and CDR2 YSLEER. CDR3 amino acids: CASSMIPGTAYGYTF. As DNA, the CDR3 is TGCGCCAGCAGCATGATTCCCGGGACAGCCTATGGCTACACCTTC.

CDR3 sequence (DNA): TGTGCCAGCAGCGCCGGGACAGGGCTGGGCACTGAAGCTTTCTTT. Protein: CASSAGTGLGTEAFF. The chain employs TRBV9 and TRBJ1-1; TRBD1 matches at 9 bases. The CDR3 extends over 15 amino acids. V shed 3 bases, J shed 4 bases, and the junction held 7 bases outside the gene matches. The germline gives CDR1 SGDLS, CDR2 YYNGEE.

This chain joins TRBV5-1 and TRBJ1-2; D possibly corresponds to TRBD1 (5 bases). This CDR3 has 14 residues. Germline CDR1 SGHRS, CDR2 YFSETQ. Trimming pared 0 bases from V and 4 bases from J, leaving 10 bases between. The CDR3 region is CASSLAQGGYGYTF. The DNA for the CDR3 is TGCGCCAGCAGCTTGGCCCAGGGAGGCTATGGCTACACCTTC.

The rearrangement uses TRBV7-9 and TRBJ2-5; D is tentatively TRBD1 or TRBD2 (5 bases each). This CDR3 contains 13 residues. With 6 bases removed from V and 5 bases from J, the gap between germline ends came to 13 bases. Germline-derived CDR1 and CDR2 are SEHNR and FQNEAQ (reference sequence). CDR3 region: CASRLTGPETQYF. Here the CDR3 DNA reads TGTGCCAGCAGGTTAACGGGGCCCGAGACCCAGTACTTC.

In nucleotides, the CDR3 is TGTGCCAGCAGCTCGGGACAGGGGGCGGTCGGCTACACCTTC. Its translation is CASSSGQGAVGYTF. This chain joins TRBV7-9 and TRBJ1-2, with 12 bases lining up with TRBD1. The CDR3 totals 14 residues. V lost 4 bases, J lost 8 bases, and 5 bases stayed unmatched. CDR1 is SEHNR and CDR2 is FQNEAQ in the germline V gene (reference sequence).

The chain uses TRBV6-5 and TRBJ2-1; 9 bases fit TRBD2. The CDR3 is 14 amino acids. Germline CDR1 is MNHEY and CDR2 is SVGAGI. Trimming took 2 bases from V and 9 from J; bases not matched to a gene: 5. CDR3 sequence (DNA): TGTGCCAGCAGTTACGGCGGGGGGGCATTTGAGCAGTTCTTC. Amino acid sequence: CASSYGGGAFEQFF.

The chain carries TRBV7-6 and TRBJ2-3, with 13 bases matching TRBD2. V shed 1 base, J shed 0 bases, and the junction held 10 bases outside the gene matches. The CDR3 has 20 residues. The germline CDR1 and CDR2 sequences are SGHVS and FNYEAQ. CDR3 nucleotide sequence: TGTGCCAGCAGCTTAGAAGCGGGACTAGCGGGAATTGCTAGCACAGATACGCAGTATTTT. It encodes CASSLEAGLAGIASTDTQYF.

The CDR3, as DNA: TGCAGCGATGACCCCGGGAACCCCGCTGTTGGCACAGATACGCAGTATTTT. This sequence encodes CSDDPGNPAVGTDTQYF. The chain uses TRBV29-1 and TRBJ2-3; TRBD2 is a possible D gene (5 bases). V lost 7 bases to trimming and J lost 1 base, with 24 bases between them. The germline V gene has CDR1 SQVTM and CDR2 ANQGSEA. This CDR3 contains 17 residues.

V gene TRBV6-5 combines with J gene TRBJ2-3; D assignment may be TRBD1 or TRBD2 (6 bases each). Germline V gives CDR1 MNHEY, CDR2 SVGAGI. This CDR3 region has 14 residues. V was cut by 6 bases and J by 4 bases, with 14 bases left in between. CDR3 in amino acids: CASRRGAPPDTQYF. In DNA form, the CDR3 reads TGTGCCAGCAGGAGGGGGGCCCCCCCAGATACGCAGTATTTT.

This clone was seen only once. The chain combines TRBV27 with TRBJ1-1; D is unclear. V was clipped by 5 bases and J by 4 bases, with 11 bases between them. Germline CDR1 MNHEY, CDR2 SMNVEV (reference sequence). The CDR3 is 13 amino acids. CDR3 coding DNA: TGTGCCAGCAGTCCTCGGGAGGGCACTGAAGCTTTCTTT. Translating it yields CASSPREGTEAFF.

CDR3 coding DNA: TGTGCCACCAGCATACGACAGAGTCATCAGCCCCAGCATTTT. Translating gives CATSIRQSHQPQHF. The chain employs TRBV15 and TRBJ1-5; D perhaps matches TRBD1 (5 bases). The CDR3 has 14 amino acids. CDR1 and CDR2 from the germline V gene are LNHNV and YYDKDF (reference sequence). Trimming pared 4 bases from V and 5 bases from J, leaving 12 bases between.

The chain has TRBV5-4 and TRBJ2-3; tentatively, D is TRBD1 (5 bases). V was trimmed by 5 bases and J by 4 bases, leaving 8 bases between them. The CDR3 runs 12 residues. Germline V lookup: CDR1 SGHNT, CDR2 YYREEE (reference sequence). The CDR3 here is CASRGAADTQYF. In nucleotides, the CDR3 is TGTGCCAGCAGAGGGGCGGCAGATACGCAGTATTTT.

This clone occurred once. This sequence joins TRBV5-4 and TRBJ1-2; maybe TRBD1 (5 bases). The CDR3 has 13 residues. CDR1 and CDR2 (germline): SGHNT, YYREEE (reference sequence). V dropped 4 bases and J dropped 8 bases, with 15 bases sitting between them. The CDR3 sequence is CASSPQGIGGYTF. CDR3 nucleotide sequence: TGTGCCAGCAGCCCGCAGGGAATTGGAGGCTACACCTTC.

V usage is TRBV4-1 and J usage is TRBJ1-6, with a possible D match to TRBD1 (6 bases). The germline V and J ends were trimmed by 0 bases and 13 bases, with 19 bases remaining between them. The CDR3 totals 16 residues. CDR1 and CDR2 (germline): MGHRA, YSYEKL. CDR3 nucleotides: TGCGCCAGCAGCCAAGAAGGGGGAGACCCCAGGTCCCCCCTCCACTTT. This translates into CASSQEGGDPRSPLHF.

The chain carries TRBV10-2 and TRBJ2-7; no reliable D call. CDR3 length: 13 amino acids. Looked up from germline, CDR1 is WSHSY and CDR2 is SAAADI. V shed 0 bases and J shed 5 bases, with 8 bases lying between them. The CDR3 nucleotides are TGCGCCAGCAGTGAGTCGTCTTTCAACGAGCAGTACTTC. Its translation is CASSESSFNEQYF.

The J gene is TRBJ2-5, the V gene TRBV29-1; no clear D. The V gene's germline CDR1 is SQVTM and CDR2 ANQGSEA. The CDR3 extends over 13 amino acids. Trimming pared 3 bases from V and 3 bases from J, leaving 11 bases between. DNA for the CDR3: TGCAGCGTTGAGGGTCAGTCAGAAGAGACCCAGTACTTC. Its protein product is CSVEGQSEETQYF.

This chain links TRBV10-3 with TRBJ2-3; D call uncertain. The V end was cut by 4 bases, the J end by 0 bases, with 11 bases between. The V gene's germline CDR1 is ENHRY and CDR2 SYGVKD. This CDR3 contains 15 residues. The chain's CDR3 is CAISAPVGSTDTQYF. The CDR3 DNA is TGTGCCATCAGTGCTCCGGTCGGAAGCACAGATACGCAGTATTTT.

The chain couples TRBV7-9 to TRBJ2-7; the D is unclear. The length of the CDR3 is 14 residues. Germline V gives CDR1 SEHNR, CDR2 FQNEAQ (reference sequence). V gave up 2 bases and J gave up 3 bases, with 11 bases separating them. CDR3 in DNA: TGTGCCAGCAGCTTAACGGAAACTTTCTACGAGCAGTACTTC. This codes for CASSLTETFYEQYF.

This rearrangement joins TRBV28 to TRBJ2-7, with 7 bases lining up with TRBD1. The germline CDR1 and CDR2 sequences are MDHEN and SYDVKM. Losses at the gene ends were 4 bases for V and 3 bases for J; bases not matched to a gene: 9. The CDR3 contains 15 residues. This CDR3 is CASSSKDRLLYEQYF. The CDR3, as DNA: TGTGCCAGCAGTTCTAAGGACAGGCTACTCTACGAGCAGTACTTC.

DNA for the CDR3: TGTGCCATCAGTGAGCCACCGACAGGGGGCTTCTATGGCTACACCTTC. Translating gives CAISEPPTGGFYGYTF. The gene calls are TRBV10-3 and TRBJ1-2; 10 nucleotides match TRBD1. Germline assignment: CDR1 ENHRY and CDR2 SYGVKD. CDR3 size: 16 residues. V gave up 2 bases and J gave up 4 bases; unmatched junction bases: 7.

The chain combines TRBV5-4 with TRBJ1-2; D ambiguous. Germline CDR1 and CDR2: SGHNT and YYREEE (reference sequence). V lost 1 base to trimming and J lost 11 bases, with 15 bases between them. The length of the CDR3 is 13 residues. The CDR3, as DNA: TGTGCCAGCAGCTTGAGCCCCGTTGAAGAGTACACCTTC. Amino acid sequence: CASSLSPVEEYTF.

The chain combines TRBV19 with TRBJ2-3; 7 bases are shared with TRBD2. Germline CDR1 LNHDA, CDR2 SQIVND (reference sequence). V gave up 3 bases and J gave up 2 bases; unmatched junction bases: 2. CDR3 length: 14 residues. CDR3: CASSITSVTDTQYF. The CDR3 DNA reads as TGTGCCAGTAGTATTACTAGCGTCACAGATACGCAGTATTTT.